The source of this TCR beta chain is a study of neurological immune-mediated disorders. Study-wide results and caveats: None of the CDR3 amino acid sequences of expanded clones recurred across subjects, suggesting private repertoires in all groups. Patients with HTLV-1-associated myelopathy had the highest level of TCR clonal expansion, whereas patients with multiple sclerosis had the lowest level, falling beneath the level found in healthy controls.

The method for making cDNA was 5'RACE, and it used 10-nucleotide random UMIs. TCRdb re-called the 5' RACE reads with MiXCR, one entry per CDR3 protein. Of about 84,000 distinct CDR3 sequences listed, under 13% are singletons. This clonotype has at least ten counts. The antigen remains unidentified. Germline loops: CDR1 SGDLS, CDR2 YYNGEE. The germline V and J ends were trimmed by 0 bases and 5 bases, with 6 bases remaining between them. The CDR3 loop spans 13 amino acids. The unsorted libraries were prepared from 2 million PBMCs (stored at -80 C). Sequencing was performed on PBMCs. This sequence was found in a man aged 40-55 years in good health. The gene calls are TRBV9 and TRBJ2-1; no clear D gene. The CDR3 sequence: CASSVDVNNEQFF. In DNA form, the CDR3 reads TGTGCCAGCAGCGTAGATGTGAACAATGAGCAGTTCTTC.